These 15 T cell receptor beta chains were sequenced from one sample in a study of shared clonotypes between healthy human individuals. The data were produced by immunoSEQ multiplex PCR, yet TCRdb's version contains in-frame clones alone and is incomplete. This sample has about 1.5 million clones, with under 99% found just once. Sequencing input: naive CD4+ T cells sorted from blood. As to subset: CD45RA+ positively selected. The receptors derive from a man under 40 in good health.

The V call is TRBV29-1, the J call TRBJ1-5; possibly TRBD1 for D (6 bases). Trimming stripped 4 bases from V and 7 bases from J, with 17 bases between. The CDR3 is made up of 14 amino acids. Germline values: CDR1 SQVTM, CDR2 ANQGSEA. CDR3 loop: CSVVSAGVDQPQHF. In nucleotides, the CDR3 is TGCAGCGTTGTCTCTGCAGGGGTGGACCAGCCCCAGCATTTT. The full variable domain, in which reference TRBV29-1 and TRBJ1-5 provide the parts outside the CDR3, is SAVISQKPSRDICQRGTSLTIQCQVDSQVTMMFWYRQQPGQSLTLIATANQGSEATYESGFVIDKFPISRPNLTFSTLTVSNMSPEDSSIYLCSVVSAGVDQPQHFGDGTRLSIL.

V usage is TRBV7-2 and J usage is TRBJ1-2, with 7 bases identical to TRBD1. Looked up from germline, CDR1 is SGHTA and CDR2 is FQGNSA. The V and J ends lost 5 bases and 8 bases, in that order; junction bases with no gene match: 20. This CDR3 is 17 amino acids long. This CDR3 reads CASSPDLVEGAIGGYTF. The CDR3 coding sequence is TGTGCCAGCAGCCCCGATTTGGTAGAGGGGGCGATCGGCGGCTACACCTTC.

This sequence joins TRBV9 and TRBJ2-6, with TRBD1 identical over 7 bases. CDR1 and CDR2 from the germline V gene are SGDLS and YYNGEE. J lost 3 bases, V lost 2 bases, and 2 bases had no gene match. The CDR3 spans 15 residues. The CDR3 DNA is TGTGCCAGCAGCGTGACAGGGAATGGGGCCAACGTCCTGACTTTC. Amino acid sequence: CASSVTGNGANVLTF. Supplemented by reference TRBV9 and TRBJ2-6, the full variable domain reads DSGVTQTPKHLITATGQRVTLRCSPRSGDLSVYWYQQSLDQGLQFLIQYYNGEERAKGNILERFSAQQFPDLHSELNLSSLELGDSALYFCASSVTGNGANVLTFGAGSRLTVL.

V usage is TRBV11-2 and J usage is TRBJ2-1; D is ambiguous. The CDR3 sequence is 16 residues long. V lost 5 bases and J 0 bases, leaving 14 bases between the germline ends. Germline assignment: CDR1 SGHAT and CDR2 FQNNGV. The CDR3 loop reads CASSPRIRPSYNEQFF. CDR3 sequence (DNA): TGTGCCAGCAGCCCCAGGATTCGTCCCTCCTACAATGAGCAGTTCTTC.

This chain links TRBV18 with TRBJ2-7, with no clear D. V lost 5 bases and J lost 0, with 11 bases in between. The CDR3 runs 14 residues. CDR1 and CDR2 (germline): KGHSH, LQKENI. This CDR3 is CASSSDTLSYEQYF. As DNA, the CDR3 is TGTGCCAGCTCATCAGACACCCTCTCCTACGAGCAGTACTTC.

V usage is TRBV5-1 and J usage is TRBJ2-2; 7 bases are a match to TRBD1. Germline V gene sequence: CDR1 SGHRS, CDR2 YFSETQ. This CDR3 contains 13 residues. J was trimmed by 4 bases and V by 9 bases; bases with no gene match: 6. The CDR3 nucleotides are TGCGCCACCAGACAGGGACCCACCGGGGAGCTGTTTTTT. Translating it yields CATRQGPTGELFF.

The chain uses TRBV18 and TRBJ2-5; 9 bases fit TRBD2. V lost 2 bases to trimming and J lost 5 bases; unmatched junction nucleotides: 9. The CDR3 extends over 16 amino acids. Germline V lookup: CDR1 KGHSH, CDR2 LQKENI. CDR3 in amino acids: CASSPMAGGSRETQYF. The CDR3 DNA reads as TGTGCCAGCTCACCAATGGCGGGAGGGAGTCGGGAGACCCAGTACTTC.

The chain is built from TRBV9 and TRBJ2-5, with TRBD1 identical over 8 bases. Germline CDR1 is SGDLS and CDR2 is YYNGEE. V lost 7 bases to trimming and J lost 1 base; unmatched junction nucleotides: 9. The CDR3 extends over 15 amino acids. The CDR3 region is CASSPGDRSQETQYF. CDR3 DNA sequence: TGTGCCAGCTCCCCCGGGGACAGGAGCCAAGAGACCCAGTACTTC.

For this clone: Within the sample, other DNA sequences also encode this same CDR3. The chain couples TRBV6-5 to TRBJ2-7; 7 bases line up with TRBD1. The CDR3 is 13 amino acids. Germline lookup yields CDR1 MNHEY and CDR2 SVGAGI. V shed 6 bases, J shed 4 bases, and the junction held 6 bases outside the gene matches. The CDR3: CASSQGQLYEQYF. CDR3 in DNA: TGTGCCAGCAGCCAGGGACAGCTTTACGAGCAGTACTTC.

CDR3 nucleotide sequence: TGTGCCAGCAGCTTGGTGGGGGCAGATACGCAGTATTTT. Translated: CASSLVGADTQYF. The V and J genes are TRBV7-2 and TRBJ2-3; perhaps D is TRBD1 or TRBD2 (5 bases each). CDR1 is SGHTA and CDR2 is FQGNSA in the germline V gene. Trimming pared 3 bases from V and 4 bases from J, leaving 8 bases between. The CDR3 is made up of 13 amino acids.

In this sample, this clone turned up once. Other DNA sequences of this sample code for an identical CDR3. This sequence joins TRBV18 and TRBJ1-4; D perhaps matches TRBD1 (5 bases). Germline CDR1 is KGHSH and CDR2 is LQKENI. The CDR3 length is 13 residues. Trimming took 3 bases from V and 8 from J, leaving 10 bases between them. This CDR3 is CASSPGVGEKLFF. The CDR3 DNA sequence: TGTGCCAGCTCACCGGGGGTCGGGGAAAAACTGTTTTTT. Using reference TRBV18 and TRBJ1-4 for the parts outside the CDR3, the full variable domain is NAGVMQNPRHLVRRRGQEARLRCSPMKGHSHVYWYRQLPEEGLKFMVYLQKENIIDESGMPKERFSAEFPKEGPSILRIQQVVRGDSAAYFCASSPGVGEKLFFGSGTQLSVL.

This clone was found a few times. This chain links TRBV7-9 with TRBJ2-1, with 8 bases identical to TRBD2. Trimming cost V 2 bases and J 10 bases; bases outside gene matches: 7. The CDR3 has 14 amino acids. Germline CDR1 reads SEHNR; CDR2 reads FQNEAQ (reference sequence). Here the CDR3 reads CASSLLTSGLEQFF. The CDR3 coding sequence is TGTGCCAGCAGCTTACTCACTAGCGGCCTAGAGCAGTTCTTC.

The CDR3 loop reads CASSFDRVGGELFF. Here the CDR3 DNA reads TGCGCCAGCAGCTTCGACAGGGTTGGCGGGGAGCTGTTTTTT. The rearrangement joins TRBV5-1 to TRBJ2-2, with 7 bases aligning to TRBD1. The CDR3 is 14 amino acids. V was clipped by 2 bases and J by 7 bases; unmatched bases: 5. Germline V CDR1 and CDR2: SGHRS, YFSETQ.

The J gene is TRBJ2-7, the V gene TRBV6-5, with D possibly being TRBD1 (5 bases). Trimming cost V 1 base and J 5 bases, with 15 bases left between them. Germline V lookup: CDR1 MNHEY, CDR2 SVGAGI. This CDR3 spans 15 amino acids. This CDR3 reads CASSYFWQGSDEQYF. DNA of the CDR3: TGTGCCAGCAGTTACTTTTGGCAGGGCAGTGACGAGCAGTACTTC.

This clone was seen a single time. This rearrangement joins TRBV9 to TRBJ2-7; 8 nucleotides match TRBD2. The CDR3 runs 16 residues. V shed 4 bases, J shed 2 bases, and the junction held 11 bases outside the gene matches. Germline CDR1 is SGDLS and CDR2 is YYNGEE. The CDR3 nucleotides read TGTGCCAGCAGCTCACGCGGCGAGGGACTAGCCTACGAGCAGTACTTC. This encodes CASSSRGEGLAYEQYF.